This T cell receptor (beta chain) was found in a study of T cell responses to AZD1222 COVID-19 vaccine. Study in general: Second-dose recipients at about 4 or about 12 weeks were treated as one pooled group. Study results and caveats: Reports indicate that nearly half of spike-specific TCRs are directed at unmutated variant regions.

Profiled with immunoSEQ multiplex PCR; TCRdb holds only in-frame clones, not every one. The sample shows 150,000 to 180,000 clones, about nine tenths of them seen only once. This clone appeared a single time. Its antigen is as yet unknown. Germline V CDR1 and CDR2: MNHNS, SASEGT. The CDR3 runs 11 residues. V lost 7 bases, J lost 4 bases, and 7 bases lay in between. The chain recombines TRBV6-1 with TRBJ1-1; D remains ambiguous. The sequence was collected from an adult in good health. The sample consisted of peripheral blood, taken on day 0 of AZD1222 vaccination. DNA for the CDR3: TGTGCCAGCACCATAGTCACTGAAGCTTTCTTT. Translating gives CASTIVTEAFF.